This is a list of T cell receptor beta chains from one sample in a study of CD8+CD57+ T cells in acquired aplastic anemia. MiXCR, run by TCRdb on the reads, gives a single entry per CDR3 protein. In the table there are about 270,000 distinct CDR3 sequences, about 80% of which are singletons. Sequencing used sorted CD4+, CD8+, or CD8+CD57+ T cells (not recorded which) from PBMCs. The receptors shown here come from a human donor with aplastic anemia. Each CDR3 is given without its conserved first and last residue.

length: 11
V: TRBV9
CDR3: ACSHNGTQHEH

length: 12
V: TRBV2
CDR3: ASSALGQGYEQY

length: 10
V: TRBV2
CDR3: ASRLAPGELI

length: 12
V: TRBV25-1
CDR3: ASSESRGTQPQH

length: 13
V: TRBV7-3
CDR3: ASSLGLTWETEAF

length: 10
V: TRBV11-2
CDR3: ASSLSNNEQF

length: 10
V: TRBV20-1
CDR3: SAREGPYEQY

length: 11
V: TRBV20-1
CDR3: SARDSDKGGYT

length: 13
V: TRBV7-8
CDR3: ASSGVGGADTQAF

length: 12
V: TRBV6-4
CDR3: ASGPRDTGNTIY

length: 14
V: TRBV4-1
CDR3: VSSLGRVGSSYEQY

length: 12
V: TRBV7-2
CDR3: ASSPTGSQETQY

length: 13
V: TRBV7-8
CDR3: ASALEGRTDTHQH

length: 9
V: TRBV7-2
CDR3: ASSFSDTQY

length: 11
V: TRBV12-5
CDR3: ASGSGLAGGYT

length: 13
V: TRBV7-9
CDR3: ASSLTGTSKHEQY

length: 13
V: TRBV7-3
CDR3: ASSQGQGGSQLHY

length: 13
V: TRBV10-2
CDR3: ASTLGTTRGIEQF

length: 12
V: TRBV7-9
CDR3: ASSSRESSPRET

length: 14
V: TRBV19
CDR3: ASSGGTGWSYNEQF

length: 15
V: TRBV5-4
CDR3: ASRGQGVLGVNTEAF

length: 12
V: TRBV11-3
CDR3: ATSLDLEGETQY

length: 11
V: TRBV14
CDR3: ASSQGGNTEAF

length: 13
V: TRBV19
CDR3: ASSIAHGTKETQY

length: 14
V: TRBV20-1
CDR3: SASPLAGGPMETQY

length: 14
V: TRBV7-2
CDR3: ASSHHRWEGDTEAF

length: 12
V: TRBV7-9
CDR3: ASSFERSGGTHD

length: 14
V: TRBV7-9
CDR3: ASSHWVLQAQDTQF

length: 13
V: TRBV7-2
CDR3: ASSIGGGSDKPQY

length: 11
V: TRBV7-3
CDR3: ASTVGGVDTQY

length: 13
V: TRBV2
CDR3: ASGMGEGDNQHFH

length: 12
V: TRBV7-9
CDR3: ASSFASAKSSYS